The clone carrying this T cell receptor (beta chain) was found once. Its antigen is as yet unknown. A much more abundant neighbour one base away suggests this may be a read error. The sample comes from a study of read filtering for tumor transcriptome and immune sequencing. Study background: Among patients, under 20 were male and about 15 female, aged roughly 45 to 90 (mean roughly 64). Per sample, TCR-region reads ranged about 4 to 11 million by IR-seq, about 75 to 1273 by RNA-seq.

The CDR3 consists of 16 residues. Germline trimming cut 6 bases from V and 2 bases from J; bases unmatched to any gene: 8. Molecular barcoded adaptors covering alpha/delta and beta/gamma chains were used on around 370 ng RNA. MiXCR, run by TCRdb on the reads, gives a single entry per CDR3 protein. This table holds 62,000 or so distinct CDR3 sequences, approximately 22% found once. Study observations and caveats: Even smaller IR-seq throughput identified most shared clonotypes.

V usage is TRBV12-3 or TRBV12-4 and J usage is TRBJ1-5; TRBD1 agrees at 9 bases. The sequence was collected from a donor aged 40 or older with multiple myeloma. Sequenced input: a population of CD138-negative cells sorted from bone marrow. CDR3 residues: CASSKSTGGGNQPQHF. CDR3 sequence (DNA): TGTGCCAGCAGCAAATCGACAGGGGGAGGCAATCAGCCCCAGCATTTT.